This T cell receptor beta chain derives from a study of blood T cell repertoires in COVID-19. Study summary: Specimens from acute and convalescent COVID-19 originated in the United States, Italy and Spain. T cells, B-cell-depleted T cells, or PBMCs provided the cDNA or gDNA that served as material.

This CDR3 comprises 16 residues. The V gene lost 3 bases and the J gene lost 0 bases, with 17 bases spanning the gap. CDR1 is DFQATT and CDR2 is SNEGSKA in the germline V gene (reference sequence). Per the original data handling: Reference gene primer amplification in the assay estimated nucleated cell counts. Clones were read by immunoSEQ multiplex PCR, and TCRdb kept only the in-frame ones, dropping some. V, J and clone size were drawn from that table, and D and trimming were deduced from the DNA. The data show a few hundred thousand clones, with around four fifths seen just once and under 12% held by the top ten. In Seattle, patients joined the study during active infection and were tracked longitudinally.

The source of this sequence is a woman over 75 with COVID-19, enrolled during active disease. Sample: peripheral blood. The chain carries TRBV20-1 and TRBJ1-1; TRBD1 might be the D (5 bases). CDR3 DNA: TGCAGTGCTAGTTTACAGGTCTTCGGCATGAACACTGAAGCTTTCTTT. Amino acid sequence: CSASLQVFGMNTEAFF.